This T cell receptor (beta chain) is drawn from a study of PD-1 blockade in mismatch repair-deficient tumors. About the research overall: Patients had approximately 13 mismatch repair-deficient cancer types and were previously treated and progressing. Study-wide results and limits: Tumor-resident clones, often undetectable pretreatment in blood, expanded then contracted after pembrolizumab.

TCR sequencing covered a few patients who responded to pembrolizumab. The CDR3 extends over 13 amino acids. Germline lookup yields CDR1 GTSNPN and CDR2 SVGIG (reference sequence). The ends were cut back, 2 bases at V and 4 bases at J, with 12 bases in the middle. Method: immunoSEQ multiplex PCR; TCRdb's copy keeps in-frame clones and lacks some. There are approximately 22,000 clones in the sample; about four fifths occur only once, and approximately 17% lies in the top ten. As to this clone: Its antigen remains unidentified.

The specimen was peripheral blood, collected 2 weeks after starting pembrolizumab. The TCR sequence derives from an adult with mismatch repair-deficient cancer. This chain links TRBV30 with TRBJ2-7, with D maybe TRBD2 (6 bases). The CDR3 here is CAWSSGGIYEQYF. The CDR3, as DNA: TGTGCCTGGAGTAGTGGGGGGATTTACGAGCAGTACTTC.